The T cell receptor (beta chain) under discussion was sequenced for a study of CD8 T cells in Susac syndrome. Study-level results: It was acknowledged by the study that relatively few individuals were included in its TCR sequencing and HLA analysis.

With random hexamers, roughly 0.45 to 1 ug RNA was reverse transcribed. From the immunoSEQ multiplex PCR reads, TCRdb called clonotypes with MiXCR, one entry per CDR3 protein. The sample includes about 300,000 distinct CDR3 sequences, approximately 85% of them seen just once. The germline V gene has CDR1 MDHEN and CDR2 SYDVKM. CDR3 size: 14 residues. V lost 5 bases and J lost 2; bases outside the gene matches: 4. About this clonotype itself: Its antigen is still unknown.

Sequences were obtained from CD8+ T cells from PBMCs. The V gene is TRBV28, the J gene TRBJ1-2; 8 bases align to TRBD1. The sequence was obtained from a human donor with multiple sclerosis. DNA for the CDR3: TGTGCCAGCAGTCCGACAGGGGAGAACTATGGCTACACCTTC. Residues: CASSPTGENYGYTF.